The 21 T cell receptor beta chains below were found in one sample sequenced in a study of blood T cell repertoires in COVID-19. Some clones are missing from TCRdb's copy, which holds only in-frame ones; the method was immunoSEQ multiplex PCR. Of more than 95,000 clones in the sample, around 82% were seen once. The specimen was peripheral blood. The source of these receptors is a man aged 55 to 69 with acute or convalescent COVID-19.

The chain joins TRBV5-1 to TRBJ1-2; possible D gene TRBD1, 6 bases. This CDR3 is built from 13 residues. Trimming took 4 bases from V and 6 from J, leaving 13 bases between them. Germline V gives CDR1 SGHRS, CDR2 YFSETQ. The CDR3 loop reads CASSTPTGDGYTF. The CDR3 region has the DNA TGCGCCAGCAGCACCCCGACAGGCGATGGCTACACCTTC.

This clone was counted between two and nine times. This chain uses TRBV6-1 with TRBJ1-6, with no clear D. Germline CDR1 is MNHNS and CDR2 is SASEGT. There are 14 residues in the CDR3. Deletions cut 0 bases from V and 7 bases from J, with 7 bases between. The CDR3 region has the DNA TGTGCCAGCAGTGAAGCCGGCGGGAATTCACCCCTCCACTTT. Protein sequence: CASSEAGGNSPLHF.

V and J are TRBV10-1 and TRBJ2-7; 8 bases are a match to TRBD1. The J segment lost 3 bases and the V segment lost 5 bases, leaving 15 bases of the junction unmatched. The germline CDR1 and CDR2 sequences are WNHNN and SYGVQD (reference sequence). This CDR3 has 17 amino acids. The CDR3, as DNA: TGCGCCAGCAGTAATACTACGGACAGGGCCCTTCACTACGAGCAGTACTTC. Translating gives CASSNTTDRALHYEQYF.

The DNA of the CDR3 is TGTGCCAGCAGCCAAGAGGCTAGCGGAAACACCGGGGAGCTGTTTTTT. It specifies CASSQEASGNTGELFF. The V and J genes are TRBV4-2 and TRBJ2-2; 7 bases are shared with TRBD2. CDR1 is LGHNA, CDR2 YNFKEQ, per germline. The CDR3 sequence is 16 residues long. V gave up 0 bases and J gave up 2 bases; unmatched junction bases: 3.

The rearrangement links TRBV30 to TRBJ2-2; D unresolved. Deletions cut 4 bases from V and 1 base from J, with 4 bases between. CDR1 and CDR2 from the germline V gene are GTSNPN and SVGIG (reference sequence). CDR3 length: 12 amino acids. CDR3 in amino acids: CAWTGNTGELFF. The CDR3 DNA sequence: TGTGCCTGGACAGGGAACACCGGGGAGCTGTTTTTT. The full variable domain, with the rest looked up from reference TRBV30 and TRBJ2-2, is SQTIHQWPATLVQPVGSPLSLECTVEGTSNPNLYWYRQAAGRGLQLLFYSVGIGQISSEVPQNLSASRPQDRQFILSSKKLLLSDSGFYLCAWTGNTGELFFGEGSRLTVL.

This clone has only one observation. In nucleotides, the CDR3 is TGTGCCAGCAGTGAAACCCCCCGACAGGGGTATTCCTATGGCTACACCTTC. The encoded protein is CASSETPRQGYSYGYTF. The rearrangement joins TRBV25-1 to TRBJ1-2; TRBD1 aligns across 8 bases. Looked up from germline, CDR1 is MGHDK and CDR2 is SYGVNS. J lost 4 bases, V lost 2 bases, and 12 bases had no gene match. CDR3 length: 17 residues.

This chain's CDR3 is CASSPWQGQGQPQHF. For the CDR3, the DNA is TGTGCCAGCTCACCATGGCAGGGTCAGGGCCAGCCCCAGCATTTT. The chain recombines TRBV18 with TRBJ1-5, with D tentatively TRBD1 (5 bases). The CDR3 extends over 15 amino acids. CDR1 is KGHSH, CDR2 LQKENI, per germline. V was shortened by 2 bases and J by 7 bases, with 15 bases between the two germline ends.

This chain links TRBV9 with TRBJ2-7; possibly TRBD1 for D (5 bases). Per the germline V gene, CDR1 is SGDLS and CDR2 is YYNGEE. V shed 3 bases and J shed 4 bases, with 14 bases lying between them. The CDR3 loop spans 14 amino acids. CDR3 protein: CASSAQGLSYEQYF. The CDR3 coding sequence is TGTGCCAGCAGCGCGCAGGGTCTGAGTTACGAGCAGTACTTC.

The chain links TRBV5-1 to TRBJ2-5, with D possibly TRBD2 on 7 matching bases. The CDR3 has 16 residues. Germline-derived CDR1 and CDR2 are SGHRS and YFSETQ. The V end lost 4 bases, the J end lost 4 bases, and 20 bases lay between the germline ends. The CDR3 loop is CASSPADTGRGETQYF. Here the CDR3 DNA reads TGCGCCAGCAGCCCGGCAGACACAGGGAGGGGAGAGACCCAGTACTTC.

The rearrangement uses TRBV11-1 and TRBJ2-5; 7 nucleotides align to TRBD1. This CDR3 contains 15 residues. The V and J ends lost 5 bases and 5 bases, in that order; junction bases with no gene match: 11. Germline-derived CDR1 and CDR2 are SGHAT and FQDESV (reference sequence). CDR3 in amino acids: CASSPPQGLRETQYF. CDR3 DNA sequence: TGTGCCAGCAGCCCCCCACAGGGGCTGAGGGAGACCCAGTACTTC. The entire variable domain, with the rest obtained from reference TRBV11-1 and TRBJ2-5, is as follows: EAEVAQSPRYKITEKSQAVAFWCDPISGHATLYWYRQILGQGPELLVQFQDESVVDDSQLPKDRFSAERLKGVDSTLKIQPAELGDSAMYLCASSPPQGLRETQYFGPGTRLLVL.

CDR3 sequence reads: CASSIGQGSYGYTF. The CDR3 DNA sequence: TGTGCCAGCAGTATTGGACAGGGAAGCTATGGCTACACCTTC. This chain joins TRBV6-5 and TRBJ1-2; 8 bases align to TRBD1. Germline trimming cut 5 bases from V and 4 bases from J; bases unmatched to any gene: 6. The germline V gene has CDR1 MNHEY and CDR2 SVGAGI. The CDR3 is 14 residues long.

The V call is TRBV3-1 (or the pseudogene TRBV3-2), the J call TRBJ1-1; D gene unclear. The length of the CDR3 is 15 residues. V lost 0 bases and J 1 base, leaving 9 bases between the germline ends. Germline CDR1 LGHDT, CDR2 YNNKEL (reference sequence). The CDR3 DNA is TGTGCCAGCAGCCAAGAAGGGAGATCGAACACTGAAGCTTTCTTT. The encoded protein is CASSQEGRSNTEAFF.

This chain connects TRBV5-8 to TRBJ2-3; D uncertain. This CDR3 has 13 amino acids. Germline V gives CDR1 SGHTS, CDR2 YDEGEE. The V end lost 4 bases, the J end lost 3 bases, and 9 bases lay between the germline ends. CDR3 DNA: TGTGCCAGCAGCCTTATTACTACAGATACGCAGTATTTT. Protein product: CASSLITTDTQYF.

The gene calls are TRBV30 and TRBJ1-6; possible D gene TRBD1, 5 bases. Germline V CDR1 and CDR2: GTSNPN, SVGIG (reference sequence). V lost 2 bases to trimming and J lost 7 bases, with 12 bases between them. CDR3 length equals 14 residues. DNA for the CDR3: TGTGCCTGGAGTCCGCTCACAGGCAATTCACCCCTCCACTTT. Residues: CAWSPLTGNSPLHF.

As to this clone: Additional DNA sequences in this sample encode the identical CDR3. The chain couples TRBV7-2 to TRBJ2-5, with D uncertain. Deletions cut 5 bases from V and 0 bases from J, with 4 bases between. Germline loops: CDR1 SGHTA, CDR2 FQGNSA. There are 12 residues in the CDR3. The CDR3 loop is CASSPYQETQYF. CDR3 bases: TGTGCCAGCAGCCCGTACCAAGAGACCCAGTACTTC.

The chain has TRBV5-1 and TRBJ2-5; 8 nucleotides align to TRBD2. CDR1 SGHRS and CDR2 YFSETQ come from the germline V gene. V lost 3 bases and J lost 5; bases outside the gene matches: 9. The CDR3 covers 15 residues. Written as DNA, the CDR3 is TGCGCCAGCAGCTCACGAGCGGGGGCGGGGGAGACCCAGTACTTC. Residues: CASSSRAGAGETQYF.

The chain is built from TRBV19 and TRBJ2-1, with a weak D call TRBD1 (6 bases). CDR1 is LNHDA, CDR2 SQIVND, per germline (reference sequence). V lost 6 bases to trimming and J lost 6 bases, with 21 bases between them. The length of the CDR3 is 16 residues. The DNA for the CDR3 is TGTGCCAGTAGACATCAGGGGCTACGCCCCCCCAATGAGCAGTTCTTC. Protein: CASRHQGLRPPNEQFF.

V usage is TRBV27 and J usage is TRBJ1-2, with 7 bases lining up with TRBD1. The V and J ends lost 3 bases and 8 bases, in that order; junction bases with no gene match: 6. In germline, CDR1 is MNHEY, CDR2 SMNVEV (reference sequence). The CDR3 sequence is 13 residues long. The CDR3 sequence: CASSFRGAQGYTF. CDR3 sequence (DNA): TGTGCCAGCAGTTTCAGGGGGGCGCAGGGCTACACCTTC.

The chain combines TRBV27 with TRBJ1-2; 7 bases map to TRBD1. Germline V gene data show CDR1 as MNHEY and CDR2 as SMNVEV (reference sequence). The CDR3 totals 14 residues. V dropped 6 bases and J dropped 2; count of bases not matched to a gene: 6. This CDR3 reads CASRLRDSNYGYTF. DNA for the CDR3: TGTGCCAGCAGGTTGCGGGACAGCAACTATGGCTACACCTTC.

The CDR3 DNA reads TGCGCCAGCAGCCCACTAGCGGGAGCGAACACCGGGGAGCTGTTTTTT. This codes for CASSPLAGANTGELFF. The rearrangement uses TRBV5-1 and TRBJ2-2; 11 nucleotides match TRBD2. Germline loops: CDR1 SGHRS, CDR2 YFSETQ. This CDR3 is 16 amino acids long. V was clipped by 4 bases and J by 0 bases; unmatched bases: 2.

The V gene is TRBV7-2, the J gene TRBJ2-7; TRBD2 is a possible D gene (6 bases). This CDR3 has 18 residues. Germline loops: CDR1 SGHTA, CDR2 FQGNSA. V was shortened by 7 bases and J by 0 bases, with 25 bases between the two germline ends. The CDR3 is CASTYSLRGLSASYEQYF. The CDR3 DNA sequence: TGTGCCAGCACATATTCTCTCCGGGGACTTTCAGCCTCCTACGAGCAGTACTTC.